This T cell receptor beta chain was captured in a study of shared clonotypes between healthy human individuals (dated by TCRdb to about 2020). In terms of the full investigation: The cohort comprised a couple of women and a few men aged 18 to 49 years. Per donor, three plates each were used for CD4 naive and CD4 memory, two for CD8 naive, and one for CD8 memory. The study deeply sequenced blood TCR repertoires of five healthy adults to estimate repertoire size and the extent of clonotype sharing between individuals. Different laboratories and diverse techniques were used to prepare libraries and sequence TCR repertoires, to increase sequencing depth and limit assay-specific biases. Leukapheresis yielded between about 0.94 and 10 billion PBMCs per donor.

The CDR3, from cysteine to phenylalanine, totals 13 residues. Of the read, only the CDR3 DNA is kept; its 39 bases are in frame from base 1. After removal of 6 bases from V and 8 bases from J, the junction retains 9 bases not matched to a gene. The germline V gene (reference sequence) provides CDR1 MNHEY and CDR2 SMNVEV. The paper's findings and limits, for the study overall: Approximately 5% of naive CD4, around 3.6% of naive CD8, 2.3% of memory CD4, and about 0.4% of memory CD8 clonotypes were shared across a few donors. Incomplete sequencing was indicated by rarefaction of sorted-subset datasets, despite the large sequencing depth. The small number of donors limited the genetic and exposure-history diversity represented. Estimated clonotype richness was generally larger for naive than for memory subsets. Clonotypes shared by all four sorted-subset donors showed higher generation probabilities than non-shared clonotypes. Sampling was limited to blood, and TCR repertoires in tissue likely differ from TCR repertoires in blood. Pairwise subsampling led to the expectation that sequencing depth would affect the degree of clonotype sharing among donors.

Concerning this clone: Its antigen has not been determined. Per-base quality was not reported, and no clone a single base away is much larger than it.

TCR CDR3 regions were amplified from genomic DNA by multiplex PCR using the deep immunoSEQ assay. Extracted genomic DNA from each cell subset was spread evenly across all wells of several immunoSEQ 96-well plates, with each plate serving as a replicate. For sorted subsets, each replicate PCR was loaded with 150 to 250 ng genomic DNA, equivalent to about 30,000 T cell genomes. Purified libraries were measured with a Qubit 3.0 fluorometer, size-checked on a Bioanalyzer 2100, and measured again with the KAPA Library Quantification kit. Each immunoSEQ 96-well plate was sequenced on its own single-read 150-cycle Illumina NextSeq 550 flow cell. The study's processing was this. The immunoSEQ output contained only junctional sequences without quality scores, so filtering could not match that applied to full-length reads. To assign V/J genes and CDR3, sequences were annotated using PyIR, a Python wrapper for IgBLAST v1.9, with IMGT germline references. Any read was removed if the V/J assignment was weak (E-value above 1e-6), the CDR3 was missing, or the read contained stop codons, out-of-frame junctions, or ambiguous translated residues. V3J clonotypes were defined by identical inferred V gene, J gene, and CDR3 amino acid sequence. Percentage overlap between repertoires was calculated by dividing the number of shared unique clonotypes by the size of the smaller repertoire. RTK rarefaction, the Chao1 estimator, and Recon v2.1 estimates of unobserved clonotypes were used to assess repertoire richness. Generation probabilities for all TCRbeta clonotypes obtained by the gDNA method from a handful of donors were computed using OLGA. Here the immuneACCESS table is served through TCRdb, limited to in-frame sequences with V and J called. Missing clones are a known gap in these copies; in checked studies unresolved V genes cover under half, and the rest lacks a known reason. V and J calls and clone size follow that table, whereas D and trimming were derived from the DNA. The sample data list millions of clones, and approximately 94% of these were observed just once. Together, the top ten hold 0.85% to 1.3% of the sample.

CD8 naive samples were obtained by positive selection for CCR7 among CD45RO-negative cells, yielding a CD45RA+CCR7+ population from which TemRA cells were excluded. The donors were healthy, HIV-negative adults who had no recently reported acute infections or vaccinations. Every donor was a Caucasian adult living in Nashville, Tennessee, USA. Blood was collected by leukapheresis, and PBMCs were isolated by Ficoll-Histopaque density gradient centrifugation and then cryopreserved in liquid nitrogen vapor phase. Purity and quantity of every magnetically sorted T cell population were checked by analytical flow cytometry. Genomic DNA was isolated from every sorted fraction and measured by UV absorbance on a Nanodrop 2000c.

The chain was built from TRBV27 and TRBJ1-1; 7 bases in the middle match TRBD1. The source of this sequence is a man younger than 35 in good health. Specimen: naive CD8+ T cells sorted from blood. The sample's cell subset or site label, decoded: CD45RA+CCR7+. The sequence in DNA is TGTGCCAGCAGCTACAGGACAGGTTCCGAAGCTTTCTTT. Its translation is CASSYRTGSEAFF.